This T cell receptor (beta chain) was profiled in a study of CD8+CD57+ T cells in acquired aplastic anemia. It was patients with CD8+CD57+ cell expansion by flow cytometry who were chosen for sequencing. Genomic DNA acted as the template from which TCR beta VDJ combination and CDR3 sequence profiling were carried out. TCRdb re-analysed the reads in MiXCR, keeping a single row per CDR3 protein. This sample has about 200,000 distinct CDR3 sequences, with around three fifths found just once. The sequenced sample consisted of sorted CD4+, CD8+, or CD8+CD57+ T cells (not recorded which) from PBMCs. This sequence was found in a human donor with aplastic anemia.

CDR3 in DNA: TGTGCCAGCAGCGCTCGTTTGGAGGGTTCACCCCTCCACTTT. It translates to CASSARLEGSPLHF. V usage is TRBV9 and J usage is TRBJ1-6; D not certain. The CDR3 runs 14 residues. The V gene lost 3 bases and the J gene lost 9 bases, with 13 bases spanning the gap. In germline, CDR1 is SGDLS, CDR2 YYNGEE.